Listed below are T cell receptor beta chains from one sample, sequenced in a study of PD-1 blockade in classical Hodgkin lymphoma. Using immunoSEQ multiplex PCR, the repertoire was profiled, and TCRdb retains in-frame clones only, with some absent. Among more than 10,000 clones, around 84% were seen once, and the ten largest hold under 40%. The material sequenced was peripheral blood mononuclear cells (PBMCs), taken at baseline. The receptors here all came from a human donor with classical Hodgkin lymphoma. Each CDR3 is given with its conserved first and last residue. The D gene is left open where the match is weak. Clone size appears in some rows only: once, few, many, or a class for an expanded clone.

J: TRBJ2-2
V: TRBV6-1
size: -
D: -
CDR3: CASRGRYMGELFF
DNA: TGTGCCAGCAGGGGACGGTATATGGGGGAGCTGTTTTTT

J: TRBJ1-1
V: TRBV5-1
size: few
D: -
CDR3: CASSGGGSSNTEAFF
DNA: TGCGCCAGCAGCGGGGGAGGTTCATCGAACACTGAAGCTTTCTTT

J: TRBJ2-3
V: TRBV11-2
size: -
D: TRBD2
CDR3: CASSLPLAGVRTDTQYF
DNA: TGTGCCAGCAGCTTGCCTCTAGCGGGGGTACGCACAGATACGCAGTATTTT

J: TRBJ2-1
V: TRBV28
size: -
D: TRBD2
CDR3: CASSSELAGGRYNEQFF
DNA: TGTGCCAGCAGTTCCGAACTAGCGGGGGGCAGATACAATGAGCAGTTCTTC

J: TRBJ2-5
V: TRBV10-3
size: -
D: -
CDR3: CAIGPGPPEETQYF
DNA: TGTGCCATCGGCCCTGGGCCCCCGGAGGAGACCCAGTACTTC

J: TRBJ2-3
V: TRBV4-1
size: -
D: -
CDR3: CASSQDALFPMGSTDTQYF
DNA: TGCGCCAGCAGCCAAGATGCTCTTTTCCCCATGGGCAGCACAGATACGCAGTATTTT

J: TRBJ1-6
V: TRBV7-9
size: -
D: -
CDR3: CASGTGENSPLHF
DNA: TGTGCCAGCGGAACAGGCGAAAATTCACCCCTCCACTTT

J: TRBJ2-2
V: TRBV9
size: -
D: TRBD1
CDR3: CASSVGWQGATGELFF
DNA: TGTGCCAGCAGCGTAGGTTGGCAGGGGGCTACCGGGGAGCTGTTTTTT

J: TRBJ1-1
V: TRBV10-3
size: -
D: TRBD1
CDR3: CAISEASTGLKTEAFF
DNA: TGTGCCATCAGTGAGGCCTCGACAGGGTTAAAGACTGAAGCTTTCTTT

J: TRBJ1-1
V: TRBV28
size: -
D: TRBD1
CDR3: CASSLGTTGFANTEAFF
DNA: TGTGCCAGCAGTTTGGGGACGACAGGGTTTGCGAACACTGAAGCTTTCTTT

J: TRBJ1-1
V: TRBV2
size: -
D: -
CDR3: CASSDRGPGGITEAFF
DNA: TGTGCCAGCAGTGATAGGGGTCCGGGCGGGATCACTGAAGCTTTCTTT

J: TRBJ1-5
V: TRBV7-2
size: few
D: -
CDR3: CASSAILAVNQPQHF
DNA: TGTGCCAGCAGTGCCATATTGGCCGTAAATCAGCCCCAGCATTTT

J: TRBJ1-5
V: TRBV27
size: -
D: -
CDR3: CASSLSPRDQPQHF
DNA: TGTGCCAGCAGTTTATCCCCCAGAGATCAGCCCCAGCATTTT

J: TRBJ2-4
V: TRBV19
size: -
D: -
CDR3: CASSIGYGSVAKNIQYF
DNA: TGTGCCAGTAGTATCGGGTACGGGAGTGTAGCCAAAAACATTCAGTACTTC

J: TRBJ2-3
V: TRBV27
size: -
D: TRBD1
CDR3: CASSLPGQGKKAGTDTQYF
DNA: TGTGCCAGCAGTTTGCCGGGACAGGGTAAAAAAGCGGGCACAGATACGCAGTATTTT

J: TRBJ2-7
V: TRBV10-3
size: -
D: -
CDR3: CAISEETGSLYEQYF
DNA: TGTGCCATCAGTGAGGAGACAGGAAGTCTCTACGAGCAGTACTTC

J: TRBJ2-5
V: TRBV27
size: -
D: -
CDR3: CASSTDQGSRETQYF
DNA: TGTGCCAGCAGCACCGATCAGGGTTCGAGAGAGACCCAGTACTTC

J: TRBJ2-7
V: TRBV7-9
size: -
D: -
CDR3: CASSLAEGNPYEQYF
DNA: TGTGCCAGCAGCTTAGCAGAGGGGAACCCTTACGAGCAGTACTTC

J: TRBJ2-7
V: TRBV7-9
size: -
D: -
CDR3: CASSLAEGNPYEQYF
DNA: TGTGCCAGCAGCTTAGCAGAGGGGAACCCTTACGAGCAGTACTTC

J: TRBJ2-5
V: TRBV7-6
size: -
D: -
CDR3: CASSTGPLAQYF
DNA: TGTGCCAGCTCCACCGGTCCCTTGGCCCAGTACTTC

J: TRBJ1-2
V: TRBV9
size: -
D: TRBD1
CDR3: CASSVGISGGKANYGYTF
DNA: TGTGCCAGCAGCGTAGGAATATCAGGGGGCAAGGCTAACTATGGCTACACCTTC

J: TRBJ2-1
V: TRBV27
size: -
D: -
CDR3: CASSFATMGNEQFF
DNA: TGTGCCAGCAGTTTTGCGACAATGGGGAATGAGCAGTTCTTC

J: TRBJ1-1
V: TRBV5-1
size: -
D: -
CDR3: CASSPTLVNTEAFF
DNA: TGCGCCAGCAGCCCGACCCTGGTGAACACTGAAGCTTTCTTT

J: TRBJ1-1
V: TRBV29-1
size: once
D: -
CDR3: CSVDGQITEAFF
DNA: TGCAGCGTTGATGGACAGATCACTGAAGCTTTCTTT